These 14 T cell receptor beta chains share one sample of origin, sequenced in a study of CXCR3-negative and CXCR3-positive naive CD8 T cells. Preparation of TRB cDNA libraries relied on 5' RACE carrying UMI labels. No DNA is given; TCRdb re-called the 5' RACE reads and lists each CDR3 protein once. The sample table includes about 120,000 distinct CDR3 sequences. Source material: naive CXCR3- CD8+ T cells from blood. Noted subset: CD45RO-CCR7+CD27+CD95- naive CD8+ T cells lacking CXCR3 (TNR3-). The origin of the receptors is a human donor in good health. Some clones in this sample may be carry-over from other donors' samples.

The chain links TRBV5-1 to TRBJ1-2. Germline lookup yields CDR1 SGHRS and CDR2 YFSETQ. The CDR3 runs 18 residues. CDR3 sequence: CASSLDADSSSTYYGYTF. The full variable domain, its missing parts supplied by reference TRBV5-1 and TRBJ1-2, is KAGVTQTPRYLIKTRGQQVTLSCSPISGHRSVSWYQQTPGQGLQFLFEYFSETQRNKGNFPGRFSGRQFSNSRSEMNVSTLELGDSALYLCASSLDADSSSTYYGYTFGSGTRLTVV.

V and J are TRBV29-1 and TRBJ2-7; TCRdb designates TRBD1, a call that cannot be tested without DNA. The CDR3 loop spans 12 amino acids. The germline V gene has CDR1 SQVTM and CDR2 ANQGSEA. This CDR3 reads CSAWDTSYEQYF.

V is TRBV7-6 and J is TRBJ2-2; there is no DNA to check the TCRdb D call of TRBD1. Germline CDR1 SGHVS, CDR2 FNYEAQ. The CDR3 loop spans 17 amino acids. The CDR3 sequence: CASSLNTGQGVTGELFF.

The CDR3: CSVELGATNTGELFF. The rearrangement links TRBV29-1 to TRBJ2-2; the TCRdb call, TRBD1, lacks DNA for checking. This CDR3 is 15 amino acids long. Germline CDR1 reads SQVTM; CDR2 reads ANQGSEA.

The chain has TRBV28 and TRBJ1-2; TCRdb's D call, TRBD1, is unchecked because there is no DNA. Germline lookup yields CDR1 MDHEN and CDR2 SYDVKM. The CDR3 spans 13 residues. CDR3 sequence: CASTPLGLRGYTF.

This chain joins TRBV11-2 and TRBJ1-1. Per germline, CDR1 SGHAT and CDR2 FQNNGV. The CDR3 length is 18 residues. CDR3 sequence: CASSPQRGRRIGSAEAFF.

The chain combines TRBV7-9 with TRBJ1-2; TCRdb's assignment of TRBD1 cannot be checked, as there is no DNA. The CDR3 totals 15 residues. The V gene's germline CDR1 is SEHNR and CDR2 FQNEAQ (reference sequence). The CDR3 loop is CASSFQGQGDYGYTF.

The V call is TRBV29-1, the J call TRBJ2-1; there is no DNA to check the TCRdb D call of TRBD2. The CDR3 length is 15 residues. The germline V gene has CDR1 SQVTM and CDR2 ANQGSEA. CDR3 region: CSVDALAETYNEQFF.

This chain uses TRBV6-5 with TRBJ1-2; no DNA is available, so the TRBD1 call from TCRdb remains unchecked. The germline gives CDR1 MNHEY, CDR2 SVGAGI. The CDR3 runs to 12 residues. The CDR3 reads CASSLDRTGYTF.

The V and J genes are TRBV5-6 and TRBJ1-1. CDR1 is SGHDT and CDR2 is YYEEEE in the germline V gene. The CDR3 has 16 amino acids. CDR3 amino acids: CASSFEGNGLRTEAFF.

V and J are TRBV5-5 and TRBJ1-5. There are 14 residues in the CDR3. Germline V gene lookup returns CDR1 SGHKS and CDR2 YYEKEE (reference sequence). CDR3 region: CASSLAGGNQPQHF.

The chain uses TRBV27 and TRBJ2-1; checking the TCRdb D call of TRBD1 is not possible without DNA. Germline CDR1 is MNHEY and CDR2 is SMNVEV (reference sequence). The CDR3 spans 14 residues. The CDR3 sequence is CASSLRDTYNEQFF.

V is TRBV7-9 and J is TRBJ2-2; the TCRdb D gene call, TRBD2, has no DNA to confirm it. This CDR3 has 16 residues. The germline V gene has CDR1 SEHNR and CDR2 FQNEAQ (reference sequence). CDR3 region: CASSSTSGANTGELFF.

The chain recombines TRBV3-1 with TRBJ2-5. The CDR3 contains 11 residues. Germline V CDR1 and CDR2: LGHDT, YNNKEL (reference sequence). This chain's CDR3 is CASSQRETQYF.